The 27 T cell receptor beta chains in this list originate from one sample, sequenced in a study of Ad26.COV2.S vaccination and SARS-CoV-2 variants. Treatment given: roughly 20 received Ad26.COV2.S at low or high dose, single or two shots; roughly 5 received placebo; per-sample allocation not given. The investigators took samples on day 63 after the first vaccine or placebo injection. Profiling relied on immunoSEQ multiplex PCR, and the TCRdb table lists in-frame clones only, not all of them. The table shows some 390,000 clones, with 88% occurring only once. Source: peripheral blood, taken in a trial of Ad26.COV2.S vaccine versus placebo. The receptors originated from a person between 18 and 65 years old who received the Ad26.COV2.S COVID-19 vaccine or a placebo.

V is TRBV6-6 and J is TRBJ1-1, with a weak D call TRBD1 (5 bases). Germline V gene data show CDR1 as MNHNY and CDR2 as SVGAGI (reference sequence). With 6 bases removed from V and 9 bases from J, the gap between germline ends came to 14 bases. The CDR3 is 12 residues long. The CDR3 bases are TGTGCCAGCAGCTCTTTAGGGGAGAAAGCTTTCTTT. Protein product: CASSSLGEKAFF.

The chain carries TRBV2 and TRBJ1-1, with 9 positions matching TRBD1. CDR1 SNHLY and CDR2 FYNNEI come from the germline V gene. The length of the CDR3 is 15 residues. Trimming at V came to 6 bases and at J to 2 bases, leaving 7 bases not matched to a gene. CDR3 sequence (DNA): TGTGCCAGCAGAAAGGACAGGGGACCTAACACTGAAGCTTTCTTT. Translating it yields CASRKDRGPNTEAFF.

J is TRBJ2-5 and V is TRBV6-1; 9 bases match TRBD2. Germline trimming cut 3 bases from V and 4 bases from J; bases unmatched to any gene: 9. Germline lookup yields CDR1 MNHNS and CDR2 SASEGT. The CDR3 loop spans 16 amino acids. This CDR3 reads CASSEGAGGGSETQYF. The CDR3, as DNA: TGTGCCAGCAGTGAGGGAGCGGGGGGCGGTTCAGAGACCCAGTACTTC.

This chain uses TRBV6-5 with TRBJ2-7; D remains ambiguous. Per germline, CDR1 MNHEY and CDR2 SVGAGI. The CDR3 contains 14 residues. V lost 6 bases to trimming and J lost 0 bases, with 12 bases between them. CDR3 region: CASSDGPGSYEQYF. The CDR3 DNA is TGTGCCAGCAGCGACGGACCAGGCTCCTACGAGCAGTACTTC.

V is TRBV4-3 and J is TRBJ2-1; no reliable D call. The CDR3 sequence is 13 residues long. Germline values: CDR1 LGHNA, CDR2 YSLEER. Deletions cut 4 bases from V and 5 bases from J, with 9 bases between. CDR3 in DNA: TGCGCCAGCAGCCCAGACGTAGACAATGAGCAGTTCTTC. Translated, it gives CASSPDVDNEQFF.

This clone was seen only once. The genes are TRBV4-1 and TRBJ2-7; 15 nucleotides match TRBD2. Trimming took 0 bases from V and 7 from J; bases not matched to a gene: 1. This CDR3 has 15 residues. CDR1 is MGHRA, CDR2 YSYEKL, per germline. The CDR3 here is CASSQDGTSGREQYF. DNA for the CDR3: TGCGCCAGCAGCCAAGATGGGACTAGCGGGAGGGAGCAGTACTTC.

The CDR3 bases are TGTGCCAGCAGCCCCCTAGCGGGGGGCGACAATGAGCAGTTCTTC. Encoded protein: CASSPLAGGDNEQFF. The chain carries TRBV4-2 and TRBJ2-1; 11 nucleotides agree with TRBD2. The CDR3 sequence is 15 residues long. V dropped 4 bases and J dropped 5; count of bases not matched to a gene: 4. CDR1 and CDR2 from the germline V gene are LGHNA and YNFKEQ.

The chain couples TRBV6-4 to TRBJ2-1; 8 nucleotides agree with TRBD1. CDR1 is MRHNA, CDR2 SNTAGT, per germline. The J segment lost 3 bases and the V segment lost 5 bases, leaving 6 bases of the junction unmatched. This CDR3 region has 15 residues. CDR3 sequence: CASSKTGQVYNEQFF. The CDR3 DNA sequence: TGTGCCAGCAGTAAAACGGGACAGGTCTACAATGAGCAGTTCTTC.

The rearrangement links TRBV2 to TRBJ2-7, with D perhaps TRBD2 (7 bases). The CDR3 totals 15 residues. Germline V gene data show CDR1 as SNHLY and CDR2 as FYNNEI. V lost 4 bases to trimming and J lost 6 bases, with 19 bases between them. This CDR3 is CASSGVRGAKGEQYF. The CDR3 region has the DNA TGTGCCAGCAGTGGGGTTCGGGGGGCCAAGGGCGAGCAGTACTTC.

The genes are TRBV6-2 or TRBV6-3 and TRBJ2-7, with a weak D call TRBD1 (5 bases). Germline CDR1 reads MNHEY; CDR2 reads SVGEGT. The CDR3 consists of 15 residues. V lost 2 bases and J lost 3, with 14 bases in between. The CDR3 protein is CASSYQGVRNYEQYF. CDR3 DNA: TGTGCCAGCAGTTACCAAGGGGTGCGGAACTACGAGCAGTACTTC.

This clone was recorded only once. The rearrangement links TRBV6-2 or TRBV6-3 to TRBJ1-2, with D possibly being TRBD1 (6 bases). CDR1 and CDR2 from the germline V gene are MNHEY and SVGEGT. Trimming shortened V by 6 bases and J by 0 bases, and 8 bases separated the two germline ends. The CDR3 totals 13 residues. CDR3: CASSRDTNYGYTF. The CDR3 bases are TGTGCCAGCAGCCGGGACACTAACTATGGCTACACCTTC.

This clone was picked up a small number of times. The gene calls are TRBV6-4 and TRBJ2-1; 11 nucleotides line up with TRBD2. The germline CDR1 and CDR2 sequences are MRHNA and SNTAGT. The CDR3 contains 15 residues. The V gene end was trimmed by 4 bases and the J gene end by 9 bases; junction bases not matched to a gene: 8. The CDR3 DNA sequence: TGTGCCAGCAGTGTCCGGGATAGCGGGGGGGTTGAGCAGTTCTTC. This translates into CASSVRDSGGVEQFF.

This clone was detected only a few times. The chain couples TRBV5-6 to TRBJ1-2; 7 nucleotides match TRBD1. Trimming took 2 bases from V and 7 from J; bases not matched to a gene: 17. Germline CDR1 is SGHDT and CDR2 is YYEEEE. This CDR3 spans 17 amino acids. CDR3 coding DNA: TGTGCCAGCAGCTTTGTAGGACTCGGCAGGGGGTCGGGTGGCTACACCTTC. Protein: CASSFVGLGRGSGGYTF.

This chain joins TRBV2 and TRBJ1-2; 9 bases agree with TRBD1. Losses at the gene ends were 6 bases for V and 7 bases for J; bases not matched to a gene: 12. In germline, CDR1 is SNHLY, CDR2 FYNNEI. The CDR3 contains 15 residues. CDR3 residues: CASRAGTGTVPGYTF. DNA for the CDR3: TGTGCCAGCAGGGCCGGGACAGGGACTGTCCCTGGCTACACCTTC.

This clone was observed once. The identical CDR3 is also encoded by other nucleotide sequences in the sample. The gene calls are TRBV12-3 or TRBV12-4 and TRBJ1-1; D might be TRBD1 (5 bases). The V end was cut by 3 bases, the J end by 4 bases, with 9 bases between. This CDR3 spans 13 amino acids. The CDR3: CASSFGGSTEAFF. DNA for the CDR3: TGTGCCAGCAGTTTTGGGGGGAGCACTGAAGCTTTCTTT.

The chain combines TRBV7-9 with TRBJ1-3; no firm D call. Trimming pared 3 bases from V and 0 bases from J, leaving 9 bases between. The CDR3 runs 15 residues. Germline V gene data show CDR1 as SEHNR and CDR2 as FQNEAQ (reference sequence). CDR3 protein: CASSFGSGSGNTIYF. In nucleotides, the CDR3 is TGTGCCAGCAGCTTTGGGTCGGGCTCTGGAAACACCATATATTTT.

The V and J genes are TRBV11-2 and TRBJ2-2; 7 positions agree with TRBD2. V dropped 2 bases and J dropped 0; count of bases not matched to a gene: 0. The CDR3 extends over 15 amino acids. The germline CDR1 and CDR2 sequences are SGHAT and FQNNGV. The CDR3 spells CASSLRGANTGELFF. Written as DNA, the CDR3 is TGTGCCAGCAGCTTACGGGGGGCGAACACCGGGGAGCTGTTTTTT.

This chain connects TRBV30 to TRBJ2-7, with D possibly matching TRBD2 (6 bases). Trimming removed 1 base from V and 0 bases from J, with 13 bases in between. Germline V lookup: CDR1 GTSNPN, CDR2 SVGIG (reference sequence). The CDR3 covers 15 residues. CDR3 protein: CAWSGRAGSSYEQYF. Here the CDR3 DNA reads TGTGCCTGGAGTGGGCGAGCGGGTAGCTCCTACGAGCAGTACTTC.

The sample holds a few counts of this clone. The rearrangement links TRBV6-5 to TRBJ2-1; D unclear. Trimming removed 2 bases at V and 9 bases at J, with 14 bases between. CDR3 length: 14 residues. Germline-derived CDR1 and CDR2 are MNHEY and SVGAGI. In DNA form, the CDR3 reads TGTGCCAGCAGTTACGGACCGAAGGATGGTGAGCAGTTCTTC. Translation: CASSYGPKDGEQFF.

The chain has TRBV9 and TRBJ1-3; tentative D call: TRBD1 (6 bases). This CDR3 has 17 residues. Germline V CDR1 and CDR2: SGDLS, YYNGEE. V lost 0 bases to trimming and J lost 0 bases, with 13 bases between them. The CDR3 region is CASSVAPQGNSGNTIYF. CDR3 in DNA: TGTGCCAGCAGCGTAGCTCCCCAGGGGAACTCTGGAAACACCATATATTTT.

This clone was seen once. The chain has TRBV6-1 and TRBJ2-7; the D is unclear. Germline V lookup: CDR1 MNHNS, CDR2 SASEGT. V lost 2 bases and J lost 6, with 26 bases in between. The CDR3 covers 18 residues. CDR3 in DNA: TGTGCCAGCAGTGAAATAAGTGAGTTCGGGTATAGGTATGGCGAGCAGTACTTC. This sequence encodes CASSEISEFGYRYGEQYF.

CDR3 DNA sequence: TGTGCCTGGAGTGTCGCTCCGGGACAGTTTGACACCGGGGAGCTGTTTTTT. Translating it yields CAWSVAPGQFDTGELFF. The chain combines TRBV30 with TRBJ2-2, with TRBD1 matching 7 bases. V lost 0 bases and J lost 3; bases outside the gene matches: 10. The CDR3 totals 17 residues. Germline CDR1 and CDR2: GTSNPN and SVGIG (reference sequence).

V gene TRBV24-1 combines with J gene TRBJ2-3; 8 positions match TRBD2. The CDR3 runs to 15 residues. The V gene end was trimmed by 5 bases and the J gene end by 1 base; junction bases not matched to a gene: 4. Germline V gives CDR1 KGHDR, CDR2 SFDVKD. In DNA form, the CDR3 reads TGTGCCACCAGTGCGGGGGGGCTCGGCACAGATACGCAGTATTTT. Residues: CATSAGGLGTDTQYF.

Points on this clone: Its ends do not fully match the called genes, so a read error is possible. This chain links TRBV2 with TRBJ1-2, with 10 bases identical to TRBD1. The CDR3 has 12 amino acids. Germline CDR1 reads SNHLY; CDR2 reads FYNNEI. The CDR3 loop reads CASLPPGQGPLF. The CDR3 DNA reads as TGTGCCAGCTTACCCCCGGGACAGGGGCCCCTCTTC.

This chain uses TRBV7-9 with TRBJ1-2, with TRBD1 matching 11 bases. CDR1 and CDR2 (germline): SEHNR, FQNEAQ (reference sequence). The CDR3 runs to 15 residues. J gave up 6 bases and V 4 bases, and 7 bases lay outside the gene matches. CDR3 sequence (DNA): TGTGCCAGCAGCTCCCTGGGGACAGGGGGAGATGGCTACACCTTC. Its protein is CASSSLGTGGDGYTF.

This clone was counted a few times. The chain carries TRBV7-8 and TRBJ1-1; no clear D gene. Germline assignment: CDR1 SGHVS and CDR2 FQNEAQ. The CDR3 consists of 15 residues. The ends were cut back, 4 bases at V and 2 bases at J, with 14 bases in the middle. CDR3 DNA sequence: TGTGCCAGCAGCTACCAAACTGGCCAAAACACTGAAGCTTTCTTT. It is translated as CASSYQTGQNTEAFF.

This chain links TRBV19 with TRBJ2-7; D possibly corresponds to TRBD1 (5 bases). The CDR3 length is 15 residues. Germline assignment: CDR1 LNHDA and CDR2 SQIVND (reference sequence). Trimming took 4 bases from V and 6 from J, leaving 19 bases between them. In DNA, the CDR3 is TGTGCCAGTAGTACAGACAGTTCCTTCGGATCCGAGCAGTACTTC. Its translation: CASSTDSSFGSEQYF.